The 19 T cell receptor beta chains below all came from one sample that was sequenced in a study of immune evolution from preneoplasia to lung adenocarcinoma. The repertoire was sequenced with immunoSEQ multiplex PCR; TCRdb's copy has only in-frame clones and lacks some. The data show around 3,000 clones, with roughly four fifths seen just once and roughly 13% held by the top ten. The specimen sequenced was FFPE adjacent normal lung tissue. Receptors were obtained from a person aged 40 to 49 with lung adenocarcinoma.

The chain carries TRBV9 and TRBJ2-3; D not resolved. From germline, CDR1 is SGDLS and CDR2 YYNGEE. Deletions cut 6 bases from V and 0 bases from J, with 14 bases between. This CDR3 has 15 residues. Here the CDR3 reads CASTLQSSSTDTQYF. The CDR3 bases are TGTGCCAGCACCCTTCAGTCGTCTAGCACAGATACGCAGTATTTT.

This clone was seen more than once but under ten times. The chain recombines TRBV7-8 with TRBJ2-1, with D perhaps matching TRBD1 (6 bases). In germline, CDR1 is SGHVS, CDR2 FQNEAQ. CDR3 length: 15 residues. The V end lost 2 bases, the J end lost 3 bases, and 11 bases lay between the germline ends. The chain's CDR3 is CASSLRGNDYNEQFF. The CDR3 nucleotides are TGTGCCAGCAGCTTAAGGGGGAATGACTACAATGAGCAGTTCTTC.

The chain employs TRBV6-1 and TRBJ2-7, with 9 bases identical to TRBD1. The V gene's germline CDR1 is MNHNS and CDR2 SASEGT. This CDR3 spans 15 amino acids. After removal of 0 bases from V and 0 bases from J, the junction contained 0 bases not matched to a gene. Here the CDR3 reads CASSEATGGSYEQYF. CDR3 DNA sequence: TGTGCCAGCAGTGAAGCGACAGGGGGCTCCTACGAGCAGTACTTC.

The chain has TRBV9 and TRBJ1-1; D possibly corresponds to TRBD1 (5 bases). Between the trimmed V and J ends, which lost 4 bases and 6 bases, there was a span of 16 bases. Germline V gene lookup returns CDR1 SGDLS and CDR2 YYNGEE. The CDR3 extends over 14 amino acids. For the CDR3, the DNA is TGTGCCAGCAGCCCTACACAGGTCAGGTCTGAAGCTTTCTTT. Encoded protein: CASSPTQVRSEAFF. Full variable domain (rest looked up from reference TRBV9 and TRBJ1-1): DSGVTQTPKHLITATGQRVTLRCSPRSGDLSVYWYQQSLDQGLQFLIQYYNGEERAKGNILERFSAQQFPDLHSELNLSSLELGDSALYFCASSPTQVRSEAFFGQGTRLTVV.

V usage is TRBV7-9 and J usage is TRBJ2-5, with 15 nucleotides matching TRBD2. The CDR3 runs to 17 residues. V dropped 3 bases and J dropped 2; count of bases not matched to a gene: 4. CDR1 is SEHNR and CDR2 is FQNEAQ in the germline V gene (reference sequence). The CDR3 nucleotides are TGTGCCAGCAGCTTGGACGGGACTAGCGGGGGGCAAGAGACCCAGTACTTC. Translation: CASSLDGTSGGQETQYF.

The chain joins TRBV9 to TRBJ2-7; D tentatively fits TRBD1 or TRBD2 (5 bases each). V was trimmed by 2 bases and J by 5 bases, leaving 11 bases between them. The germline V gene has CDR1 SGDLS and CDR2 YYNGEE. This CDR3 has 13 residues. The CDR3 protein is CASSVRAGDEQYF. The CDR3 DNA sequence: TGTGCCAGCAGCGTCAGGGCCGGGGACGAGCAGTACTTC.

The chain has TRBV5-6 and TRBJ2-1, with D possibly matching TRBD2 (6 bases). Germline V gene lookup returns CDR1 SGHDT and CDR2 YYEEEE. Trimming pared 3 bases from V and 7 bases from J, leaving 14 bases between. The CDR3 covers 14 residues. CDR3 residues: CASSWGSTRNEQFF. The CDR3 bases are TGTGCCAGCAGCTGGGGGTCGACTAGGAATGAGCAGTTCTTC.

The gene calls are TRBV29-1 and TRBJ1-3; D not certain. The CDR3 loop spans 11 amino acids. Trimming removed 7 bases at V and 6 bases at J, with 10 bases between. From germline, CDR1 is SQVTM and CDR2 ANQGSEA. CDR3 in amino acids: CSADDQNTIYF. As DNA, the CDR3 is TGCAGCGCCGATGACCAAAACACCATATATTTT.

This sequence joins TRBV19 and TRBJ1-2; no clear D. V gave up 1 base and J gave up 5 bases, with 8 bases separating them. The CDR3 length is 13 residues. CDR1 is LNHDA, CDR2 SQIVND, per germline (reference sequence). CDR3 sequence reads: CASSIGSWYGYTF. In DNA form, the CDR3 reads TGTGCCAGTAGTATAGGTTCGTGGTATGGCTACACCTTC. Full variable domain (remainder filled in from reference TRBV19 and TRBJ1-2): DGGITQSPKYLFRKEGQNVTLSCEQNLNHDAMYWYRQDPGQGLRLIYYSQIVNDFQKGDIAEGYSVSREKKESFPLTVTSAQKNPTAFYLCASSIGSWYGYTFGSGTRLTVV.

The chain is built from TRBV7-9 and TRBJ2-3; TRBD2 might be the D (7 bases). Trimming stripped 3 bases from V and 4 bases from J, with 11 bases between. Germline CDR1 reads SEHNR; CDR2 reads FQNEAQ (reference sequence). The CDR3 runs 14 residues. CDR3 protein: CASSFGGAADTQYF. DNA of the CDR3: TGTGCCAGCAGCTTTGGGGGGGCCGCAGATACGCAGTATTTT.

The chain links TRBV7-9 to TRBJ2-1, with 7 bases that match TRBD2. Germline V gives CDR1 SEHNR, CDR2 FQNEAQ (reference sequence). Unmatched junction bases numbered 4, after V lost 5 bases and J lost 3 bases. This CDR3 has 14 amino acids. In DNA, the CDR3 is TGTGCCAGCAGCCCCTGGACTAGCTACAATGAGCAGTTCTTC. Encoded protein: CASSPWTSYNEQFF.

This chain links TRBV5-1 with TRBJ2-2; TRBD2 aligns across 7 bases. This CDR3 is 17 amino acids long. The germline gives CDR1 SGHRS, CDR2 YFSETQ. Unmatched junction bases numbered 9, after V lost 2 bases and J lost 2 bases. CDR3 coding DNA: TGCGCCAGCAGCTTTGGTTATCGACTAGCAAACACCGGGGAGCTGTTTTTT. It yields the protein CASSFGYRLANTGELFF.

The rearrangement links TRBV2 to TRBJ2-1; D is undetermined. CDR3 size: 11 residues. V lost 4 bases, J lost 9 bases, and 7 bases lay in between. Germline V gives CDR1 SNHLY, CDR2 FYNNEI. The CDR3 nucleotides are TGTGCCAGCAGTGGTCTGGGTGAGCAGTTCTTC. It yields the protein CASSGLGEQFF. The full variable domain, its missing parts supplied by reference TRBV2 and TRBJ2-1, is EPEVTQTPSHQVTQMGQEVILRCVPISNHLYFYWYRQILGQKVEFLVSFYNNEISEKSEIFDDQFSVERPDGSNFTLKIRSTKLEDSAMYFCASSGLGEQFFGPGTRLTVL.

The chain uses TRBV20-1 and TRBJ1-1; D is undetermined. The CDR3 runs to 10 residues. The germline V and J ends were trimmed by 3 bases and 6 bases, with 5 bases remaining between them. Germline values: CDR1 DFQATT, CDR2 SNEGSKA (reference sequence). The CDR3 DNA reads TGCAGTGCTAGTGGGCCTGAAGCTTTCTTT. Protein: CSASGPEAFF.

The chain is built from TRBV11-2 and TRBJ1-1; perhaps TRBD1 as D (5 bases). This CDR3 has 13 residues. Germline V gene sequence: CDR1 SGHAT, CDR2 FQNNGV. Trimming took off 4 bases at V and 3 bases at J, with 9 bases between the two ends. CDR3: CASSSMGDTEAFF. The DNA for the CDR3 is TGTGCCAGCAGCTCCATGGGGGACACTGAAGCTTTCTTT.

This rearrangement joins TRBV7-8 to TRBJ2-7, with TRBD1 as a possible D gene (6 bases). V lost 6 bases to trimming and J lost 7 bases, with 25 bases between them. From germline, CDR1 is SGHVS and CDR2 FQNEAQ. CDR3 length: 16 amino acids. CDR3 amino acids: CASRLAPQGSLGEQYF. The CDR3 DNA reads as TGTGCCAGCAGACTCGCCCCACAGGGCTCTCTGGGGGAGCAGTACTTC.

This sequence joins TRBV7-6 and TRBJ2-7; 9 bases match TRBD1. Per the germline V gene, CDR1 is SGHVS and CDR2 is FNYEAQ. The length of the CDR3 is 13 residues. V lost 5 bases and J lost 7; bases outside the gene matches: 6. DNA for the CDR3: TGTGCCAGCAGCGTCGGACAGGGGTGGGAGCAGTACTTC. Its translation is CASSVGQGWEQYF. The full variable domain, completed using reference TRBV7-6 and TRBJ2-7, is GAGVSQSPRYKVTKRGQDVALRCDPISGHVSLYWYRQALGQGPEFLTYFNYEAQQDKSGLPNDRFSAERPEGSISTLTIQRTEQRDSAMYRCASSVGQGWEQYFGPGTRLTVT.

The chain combines TRBV2 with TRBJ1-2; TRBD1 matches 7 bases. Looked up from germline, CDR1 is SNHLY and CDR2 is FYNNEI. CDR3 length: 14 amino acids. The junction had 9 bases not matched to a gene; V was cut back by 3 bases and J by 8 bases. CDR3 amino acids: CASSDLTGMDGYTF. CDR3 coding DNA: TGTGCCAGCAGTGACCTGACAGGGATGGACGGCTACACCTTC.

The chain combines TRBV30 with TRBJ2-1; no definite D call. Germline V lookup: CDR1 GTSNPN, CDR2 SVGIG (reference sequence). Trimming stripped 1 base from V and 9 bases from J, with 16 bases between. This CDR3 comprises 14 residues. The CDR3 spells CAWSEKVQGGEQFF. CDR3 coding DNA: TGTGCCTGGAGTGAGAAGGTACAAGGCGGTGAGCAGTTCTTC.